This T cell receptor (beta chain) was found in a study of OX40 agonist ivuxolimab in advanced cancers. In the case of this clone: Its antigen is unidentified.

Study results and caveats: The specificity for antigen of the expanded peripheral T cells was not determined.

The protocol was immunoSEQ multiplex PCR, while the TCRdb copy is restricted to in-frame clones and leaves out a portion. The sample lists tens of thousands of clones, roughly nine tenths occurring once. This CDR3 has 14 amino acids. Germline V gene sequence: CDR1 LNHDA, CDR2 SQIVND (reference sequence). The V end was cut by 1 base, the J end by 11 bases, with 17 bases between. The chain combines TRBV19 with TRBJ1-1; D ambiguous. This TCR was recovered from an adult with an advanced solid tumor such as melanoma, head and neck, liver or kidney cancer. Specimen: CD4+ or CD8+ T cells sorted from blood, collected in a trial of the OX40 agonist ivuxolimab. The CDR3 DNA reads TGTGCCAGTAGTATAGGAGGAGGCCAGGTTCGGGCTTTCTTT. Translating it yields CASSIGGGQVRAFF.